The sequence of this T cell receptor beta chain was determined in a study of T cell responses to AZD1222 COVID-19 vaccine. This CDR3 is built from 17 residues. Germline V lookup: CDR1 KGHSH, CDR2 LQKENI. The germline V and J ends were trimmed by 1 base and 4 bases, with 19 bases remaining between them. Study-wide results and caveats: Most donors were white British and more were female, and clonal diversity was possibly underestimated. There were repertoire samples only from the period after the peak T cell response.

With regard to this clone: The target antigen is unknown.

TCRdb's table, derived via immunoSEQ multiplex PCR, lists solely in-frame clones and lacks some. Of roughly 120,000 clones detected, under 90% appear once; the ten largest clones hold 6.5% to 9.5%. The chain employs TRBV18 and TRBJ1-2; D is unresolved. The receptor was isolated from an adult in good health. Sequenced here: peripheral blood, sampled on day 0 of AZD1222 vaccination. CDR3 sequence reads: CASSPQLSDRNFYGYTF. In DNA form, the CDR3 reads TGTGCCAGCTCACCACAGTTATCAGACCGAAATTTCTATGGCTACACCTTC.